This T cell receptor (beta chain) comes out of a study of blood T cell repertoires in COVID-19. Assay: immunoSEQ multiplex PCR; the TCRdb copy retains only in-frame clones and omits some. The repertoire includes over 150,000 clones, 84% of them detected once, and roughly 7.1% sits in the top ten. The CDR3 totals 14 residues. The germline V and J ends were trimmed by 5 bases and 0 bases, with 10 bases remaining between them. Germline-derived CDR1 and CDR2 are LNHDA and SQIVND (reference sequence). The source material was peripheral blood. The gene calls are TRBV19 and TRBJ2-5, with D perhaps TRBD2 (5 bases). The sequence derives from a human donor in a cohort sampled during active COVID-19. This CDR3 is CASSLVAYQETQYF. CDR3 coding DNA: TGTGCCAGTAGTCTCGTAGCGTACCAAGAGACCCAGTACTTC.